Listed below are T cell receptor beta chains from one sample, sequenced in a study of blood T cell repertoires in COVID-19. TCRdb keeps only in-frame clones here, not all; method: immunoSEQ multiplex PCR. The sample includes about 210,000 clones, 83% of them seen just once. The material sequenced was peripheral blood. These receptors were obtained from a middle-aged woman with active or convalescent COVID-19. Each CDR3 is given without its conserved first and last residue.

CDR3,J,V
ASSQVSYEQY,TRBJ2-7,TRBV3-1/TRBV3-2
ASSLGQGIIISSNQPQH,TRBJ1-5,TRBV5-6
ASSSSSRGSYEQY,TRBJ2-7,TRBV6-5
ASAGTGDEQY,TRBJ2-7,TRBV28
ASSLSHRDTEAF,TRBJ1-1,TRBV11-2
ASSQDVPLASGHNEQF,TRBJ2-1,TRBV4-1
ASSPIDRGRYGYT,TRBJ1-2,TRBV28
ASSDRGGVQETQY,TRBJ2-5,TRBV2
ATSDSDRGKNTGELF,TRBJ2-2,TRBV24-1
ASSSETGGAF,TRBJ1-1,TRBV27
APTGGGAF,TRBJ1-1,TRBV10-3
ASSQDGTGASDTQY,TRBJ2-3,TRBV4-3
ASSVGLDSVPQH,TRBJ1-5,TRBV2
ASSPTGGIIGDGYT,TRBJ1-2,TRBV18
ASSSGQGAGSYEQY,TRBJ2-7,TRBV5-5
ASSPQGKGHYGYT,TRBJ1-2,TRBV28
ASSRTSGDNTDTQY,TRBJ2-3,TRBV18
ASRWDWAATNEKLF,TRBJ1-4,TRBV5-5
AWSLTGGAEPQH,TRBJ1-5,TRBV30
ASGPGQVGGETQY,TRBJ2-5,TRBV5-1
ASSQVAGNYGYT,TRBJ1-2,TRBV3-1/TRBV3-2
ASGLGGYGYT,TRBJ1-2,TRBV12-3/TRBV12-4
ASSLGVGAYEQY,TRBJ2-7,TRBV11-2
ASSLGGGQAEETQY,TRBJ2-5,TRBV27
ASSEYGKGGTEAF,TRBJ1-1,TRBV25-1
ASRSPGPGSYT,TRBJ1-2,TRBV6-5
ASSPPDRAYMSRAF,TRBJ1-1,TRBV7-9
ASSGPYGILQRGEQY,TRBJ2-7,TRBV13
ATSDLRTGSGELF,TRBJ2-2,TRBV24-1
ATSAGTGFYGYT,TRBJ1-2,TRBV15
ASSPQGRDEQY,TRBJ2-7,TRBV9
ASSLYWVRETQY,TRBJ2-5,TRBV6-6
AISGEVNYGYT,TRBJ1-2,TRBV10-3
AWSASGRANEQF,TRBJ2-1,TRBV30
ASSLVESTDTQY,TRBJ2-3,TRBV5-1
SGKAGTGTEAF,TRBJ1-1,TRBV29-1
ASSEPQGSYEQY,TRBJ2-7,TRBV6-2/TRBV6-3
ANLGHRNNQPQH,TRBJ1-5,TRBV19
ASSWTDTEAF,TRBJ1-1,TRBV7-2
ASSHHPSGSNTEAF,TRBJ1-1,TRBV19